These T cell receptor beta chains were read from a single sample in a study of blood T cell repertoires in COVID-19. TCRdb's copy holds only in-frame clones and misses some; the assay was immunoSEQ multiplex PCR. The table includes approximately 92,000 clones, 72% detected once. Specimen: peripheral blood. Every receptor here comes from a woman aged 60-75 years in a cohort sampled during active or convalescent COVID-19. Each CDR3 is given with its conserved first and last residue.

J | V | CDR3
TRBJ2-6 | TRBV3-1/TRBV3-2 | CASSRTSGGASSGANVLTF
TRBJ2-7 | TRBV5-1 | CASSLGGTGSYEQYF
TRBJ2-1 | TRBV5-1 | CASSLGLPGFNEQFF
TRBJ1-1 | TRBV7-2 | CASSIRGSTEAFF
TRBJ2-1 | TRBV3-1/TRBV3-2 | CASSQEPTVGWSYNEQFF
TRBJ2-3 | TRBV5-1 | CASSLGSSGGVDTQYF
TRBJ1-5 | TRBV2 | CASSPGQPQHF
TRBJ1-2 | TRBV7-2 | CASSFPGTGSRGYTF
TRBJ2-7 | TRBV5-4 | CASSFSGQGADEQYF
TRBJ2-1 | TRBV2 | CASSEPRTSVLNEQFF
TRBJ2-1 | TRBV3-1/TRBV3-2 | CASSQGGLPGAFF
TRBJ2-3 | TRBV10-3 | CAISQTSGDSDTQYF
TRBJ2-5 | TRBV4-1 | CASSQVIAGGQQETQYF
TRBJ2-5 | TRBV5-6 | CASSLVLAGGPKTQYF
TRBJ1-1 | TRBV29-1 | CSVVSNTEAFF
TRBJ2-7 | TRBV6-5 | CASSYSLGGLYEQYF
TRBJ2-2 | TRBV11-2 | CASSFGTSGPTGELFF
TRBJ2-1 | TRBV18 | CASSPGSGSSYNEQFF
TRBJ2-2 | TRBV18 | CASSPGQGFHGELFF
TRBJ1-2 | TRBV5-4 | CASSLEHVSYGYTF
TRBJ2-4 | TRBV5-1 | CASSTGLAGGWDIQYF
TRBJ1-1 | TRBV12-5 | CASALTGGTEAFF
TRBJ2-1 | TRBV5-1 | CASSPGGRFDEQFF
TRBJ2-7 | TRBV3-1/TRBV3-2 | CASSQVTGGAYEQYF
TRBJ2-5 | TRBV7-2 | CASSLQGTQTQYF
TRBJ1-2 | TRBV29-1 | CSGWTGASYGYTF
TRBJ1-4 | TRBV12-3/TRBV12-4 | CASSPRNEKLFF
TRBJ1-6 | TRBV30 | CAWSFLDRENSPLHF
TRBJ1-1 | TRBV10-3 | CAISLTRESEAFF
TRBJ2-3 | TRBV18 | CASSPPRQTSTDTQYF
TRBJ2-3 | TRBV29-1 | CSSGGSGTDTQYF
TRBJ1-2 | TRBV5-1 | CASSLVAANYGYTF
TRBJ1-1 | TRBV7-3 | CASSLRGGTEAFF
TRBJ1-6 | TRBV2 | CASSDSLWGDSPLHF
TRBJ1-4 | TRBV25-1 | CASRRQGSEKLFF
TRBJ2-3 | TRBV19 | CASSPLAGGRGATDTQYF
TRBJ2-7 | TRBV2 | CASSALAGGPIEQYF
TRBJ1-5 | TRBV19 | CASSIRGSSGQPQHF
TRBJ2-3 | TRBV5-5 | CASSLVASGGADTQYF
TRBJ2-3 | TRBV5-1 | CASSLGTAAGISTDTQYF
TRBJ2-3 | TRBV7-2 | CASSLVGSPTDTQYF
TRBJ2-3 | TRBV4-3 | CASSHGQGDGTDTQYF
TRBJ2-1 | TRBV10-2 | CASSLAGGLGNEQFF
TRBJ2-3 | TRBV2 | CASSYGTSGGVDTQYF
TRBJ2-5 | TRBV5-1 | CASTLQETQYF
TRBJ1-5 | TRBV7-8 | CASSFSAGMGNQPQHF
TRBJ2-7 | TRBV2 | CASRDNSYEQYF
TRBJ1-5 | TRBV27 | CASSYAGYNQPQHF
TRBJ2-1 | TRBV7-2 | CASSLLRGSSYNEQFF
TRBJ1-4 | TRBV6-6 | CASSYTGGNEKLFF